Each of the 27 T cell receptor beta chains below was sequenced from the same sample in a study of T cell repertoires in cytomegalovirus infection. TCRdb itself ran the reads through MiXCR, one entry per CDR3 protein. This sample has some 350,000 distinct CDR3 sequences; 15% to 20% occur once, and the top ten carry around 10%. Source material: PBMCs. The receptors come from a human donor in good health (CMV status not recorded). Some clones in this sample may be carry-over from other donors' samples.

This clonotype was recorded at least ten times. The V gene is TRBV6-1, the J gene TRBJ2-1; 9 bases match TRBD2. V trimming: 6 bases; J trimming: 4 bases; junction bases outside the gene matches: 1. Germline V lookup: CDR1 MNHNS, CDR2 SASEGT. This CDR3 spans 13 amino acids. CDR3 sequence reads: CASRLAGYNEQFF. Here the CDR3 DNA reads TGTGCCAGCAGGCTAGCGGGGTACAATGAGCAGTTCTTC.

The chain joins TRBV12-3 or TRBV12-4 to TRBJ1-1; possible D gene TRBD1, 6 bases. V was clipped by 7 bases and J by 0 bases, with 12 bases between them. The CDR3 is 14 residues long. The chain's CDR3 is CASIVDSLNTEAFF. The CDR3 DNA sequence: TGTGCCAGCATCGTGGACAGTTTGAACACTGAAGCTTTCTTT.

This clonotype was recorded at least ten times. This chain uses TRBV7-2 with TRBJ2-6; possible D gene TRBD1, 6 bases. The CDR3 totals 17 residues. Trimming took off 5 bases at V and 2 bases at J, with 16 bases between the two ends. The germline V gene encodes CDR1 SGHTA and CDR2 FQGNSA. The CDR3 bases are TGTGCCAGCAGCCGACCAGTAGGGGGAGCTGGGGCCAACGTCCTGACTTTC. It is translated as CASSRPVGGAGANVLTF.

This clonotype was recorded a few times. V and J are TRBV28 and TRBJ1-2, with TRBD1 matching over 9 bases. Germline lookup yields CDR1 MDHEN and CDR2 SYDVKM. The CDR3 runs to 15 residues. The junction had 13 bases not matched to a gene; V was cut back by 6 bases and J by 8 bases. CDR3 loop: CASRVGTGRFEGYTF. CDR3 nucleotides: TGTGCCAGCAGGGTCGGGACAGGGAGGTTTGAGGGCTACACCTTC.

Ten or more counts support this clonotype. The rearrangement uses TRBV7-6 and TRBJ2-3; 7 bases line up with TRBD2. J lost 4 bases, V lost 5 bases, and 15 bases had no gene match. Germline CDR1 reads SGHVS; CDR2 reads FNYEAQ. This CDR3 comprises 17 residues. CDR3 DNA sequence: TGTGCCAGCAGCCGAGAAGTCTGGGGGGGGATCCCAGATACGCAGTATTTT. It translates to CASSREVWGGIPDTQYF.

This rearrangement joins TRBV19 to TRBJ2-1; 8 bases are shared with TRBD2. The CDR3 extends over 16 amino acids. V was clipped by 5 bases and J by 6 bases; unmatched bases: 12. CDR1 LNHDA and CDR2 SQIVND come from the germline V gene (reference sequence). CDR3 in amino acids: CASSASRTSRFNEQFF. The CDR3 DNA reads as TGTGCCAGTAGTGCAAGCAGGACTAGCAGGTTCAATGAGCAGTTCTTC. Looking up the rest from reference TRBV19 and TRBJ2-1 gives the full variable domain: DGGITQSPKYLFRKEGQNVTLSCEQNLNHDAMYWYRQDPGQGLRLIYYSQIVNDFQKGDIAEGYSVSREKKESFPLTVTSAQKNPTAFYLCASSASRTSRFNEQFFGPGTRLTVL.

This clonotype was seen more than once but under ten times. CDR3 bases: TGCGCCAGCAGCCAAGAGCATACCCTTGTTACTGAAGCTTTCTTT. Its protein is CASSQEHTLVTEAFF. The V gene is TRBV4-3, the J gene TRBJ1-1; no definite D call. The CDR3 consists of 15 residues. Trimming pared 0 bases from V and 5 bases from J, leaving 13 bases between. Germline-derived CDR1 and CDR2 are LGHNA and YSLEER.

This clonotype was seen a few times. The J gene is TRBJ2-1, the V gene TRBV12-3 or TRBV12-4; 7 bases are shared with TRBD2. V lost 3 bases and J lost 1; bases outside the gene matches: 3. The CDR3 consists of 15 residues. The CDR3 reads CASSFPSGSYNEQFF. The CDR3 DNA sequence: TGTGCCAGCAGTTTCCCTAGCGGATCCTACAATGAGCAGTTCTTC.

The J gene is TRBJ1-6, the V gene TRBV2; TRBD1 aligns across 9 bases. The junction had 3 bases not matched to a gene; V was cut back by 11 bases and J by 4 bases. The CDR3 contains 13 residues. Germline V gene sequence: CDR1 SNHLY, CDR2 FYNNEI. The CDR3 spells CAGGTGYNSPLHF. The CDR3 nucleotides read TGTGCCGGCGGGACAGGGTATAATTCACCCCTCCACTTT.

This clonotype has at least ten counts. V and J are TRBV29-1 and TRBJ2-7; D is unresolved. The CDR3 runs to 14 residues. Deletions cut 4 bases from V and 0 bases from J, with 13 bases between. The germline V gene has CDR1 SQVTM and CDR2 ANQGSEA. CDR3 protein: CSVGVASHSYEQYF. The CDR3 DNA reads TGCAGCGTTGGTGTAGCCTCGCACTCCTACGAGCAGTACTTC.

This clonotype was detected a few times. The V and J genes are TRBV7-2 and TRBJ2-1; D unclear. There are 15 residues in the CDR3. CDR1 is SGHTA and CDR2 is FQGNSA in the germline V gene. V lost 4 bases to trimming and J lost 4 bases, with 14 bases between them. The CDR3 region has the DNA TGTGCCAGCAGCTCCACCTATATTCGGTACAATGAGCAGTTCTTC. Translated: CASSSTYIRYNEQFF.

A few counts support this clonotype. The rearrangement uses TRBV7-2 and TRBJ2-7; 12 bases are a match to TRBD2. Germline-derived CDR1 and CDR2 are SGHTA and FQGNSA. V lost 5 bases, J lost 5 bases, and 10 bases stayed unmatched. The CDR3 has 16 amino acids. The CDR3 sequence: CASSLRLAGVKDEQYF. CDR3 bases: TGTGCCAGCAGCCTGAGACTAGCGGGAGTAAAGGACGAGCAGTACTTC.

The table lists this clonotype with many counts. The chain uses TRBV7-8 and TRBJ2-3, with 8 bases that match TRBD2. The CDR3 is 15 amino acids. Losses at the gene ends were 1 base for V and 5 bases for J; bases not matched to a gene: 5. Germline V gives CDR1 SGHVS, CDR2 FQNEAQ. The CDR3 sequence is CASSLVGAGGDTQYF. Here the CDR3 DNA reads TGTGCCAGCAGCTTAGTCGGTGCGGGGGGAGATACGCAGTATTTT.

This clonotype was detected many times. V is TRBV20-1 and J is TRBJ2-7, with TRBD1 as a possible D gene (5 bases). The CDR3 totals 11 residues. Trimming took 5 bases from V and 6 from J, leaving 11 bases between them. The V gene's germline CDR1 is DFQATT and CDR2 SNEGSKA (reference sequence). CDR3 sequence reads: CSALRAVEQYF. CDR3 coding DNA: TGCAGTGCTCTCAGGGCGGTCGAGCAGTACTTC.

About this clonotype itself: The junction does not match germline at one end; this may be a read error. V is TRBV14 and J is TRBJ1-6, with 8 bases matching TRBD1. CDR3 length equals 15 residues. CDR1 is SGHDN, CDR2 FVKESK, per germline. CDR3 residues: CAISQIGQGYSPLHF. CDR3 bases: TGTGCCATCAGCCAAATCGGACAGGGCTATTCACCCCTCCACTTT.

This clonotype was seen more than once but under ten times. The chain is built from TRBV29-1 and TRBJ2-1; D might be TRBD2 (6 bases). V lost 2 bases to trimming and J lost 14 bases, with 19 bases between them. The length of the CDR3 is 13 residues. Germline V gene lookup returns CDR1 SQVTM and CDR2 ANQGSEA. The CDR3 protein is CSVEKGWTEGKFF. The CDR3 nucleotides read TGCAGCGTTGAAAAGGGCTGGACGGAGGGGAAGTTCTTC.

The chain recombines TRBV2 with TRBJ2-2, with 8 bases matching TRBD1. CDR1 SNHLY and CDR2 FYNNEI come from the germline V gene. V shed 4 bases and J 5 bases; nucleotides not matched to a gene: 0. The CDR3 consists of 13 residues. In DNA, the CDR3 is TGTGCCAGCAGTGGACAGGGGACCGGGGAGCTGTTTTTT. Its translation is CASSGQGTGELFF.

At least ten counts were recorded for this clonotype. V gene TRBV2 combines with J gene TRBJ2-1; possibly TRBD2 for D (5 bases). The CDR3 consists of 12 residues. V lost 7 bases and J 5 bases, leaving 9 bases between the germline ends. From germline, CDR1 is SNHLY and CDR2 FYNNEI. The CDR3 sequence: CASMDGNNEQFF. The CDR3 bases are TGTGCCAGCATGGACGGGAACAATGAGCAGTTCTTC.

The sample holds a few counts of this clonotype. CDR3 sequence (DNA): TGTGCCGAGCTCATGAACACTGAAGCTTTCTTT. Encoded protein: CAELMNTEAFF. The rearrangement uses TRBV7-9 and TRBJ1-1; D not resolved. Per the germline V gene, CDR1 is SEHNR and CDR2 is FQNEAQ (reference sequence). V lost 11 bases and J lost 0, with 7 bases in between. This CDR3 is built from 11 residues.

The chain carries TRBV20-1 and TRBJ1-4; 7 positions agree with TRBD1. CDR3 length: 14 residues. With 5 bases clipped from V and 5 bases from J, the junction kept 8 bases outside the gene matches. Germline lookup yields CDR1 DFQATT and CDR2 SNEGSKA (reference sequence). CDR3 in DNA: TGCAGTGCTTCACCGGGACAGTTAAATGAAAAACTGTTTTTT. It codes for CSASPGQLNEKLFF.

The chain has TRBV20-1 and TRBJ2-7, with 12 bases identical to TRBD1. The V gene's germline CDR1 is DFQATT and CDR2 SNEGSKA (reference sequence). Trimming removed 3 bases from V and 5 bases from J; junction bases left unmatched: 8. This CDR3 is 15 amino acids long. The CDR3 here is CSARPTGTGGDEQYF. DNA of the CDR3: TGCAGTGCTAGGCCAACCGGGACAGGGGGCGACGAGCAGTACTTC.

This clonotype was observed a handful of times. The chain has TRBV5-4 and TRBJ2-5; TRBD2 matches at 12 bases. After removal of 5 bases from V and 3 bases from J, the junction contained 8 bases not matched to a gene. From germline, CDR1 is SGHNT and CDR2 YYREEE (reference sequence). This CDR3 has 16 amino acids. CDR3 residues: CASSGGLAGIKETQYF. DNA of the CDR3: TGTGCCAGCAGTGGCGGACTAGCGGGGATAAAAGAGACCCAGTACTTC.

V is TRBV3-1 and J is TRBJ2-1, with TRBD2 matching 12 bases. The CDR3 consists of 19 residues. Germline V lookup: CDR1 LGHDT, CDR2 YNNKEL (reference sequence). Trimming removed 0 bases from V and 8 bases from J; junction bases left unmatched: 14. CDR3 sequence reads: CASSQDGLAGGPILYEQFF. The CDR3, as DNA: TGTGCCAGCAGCCAAGATGGCCTAGCGGGGGGGCCTATCTTATATGAGCAGTTCTTC.

This clonotype was picked up many times. The CDR3 loop reads CASSLVFWDEQYF. The CDR3 DNA is TGTGCCAGCAGCCTAGTCTTTTGGGACGAGCAGTACTTC. This chain uses TRBV7-2 with TRBJ2-7; D unresolved. The CDR3 consists of 13 residues. The germline gives CDR1 SGHTA, CDR2 FQGNSA. V lost 5 bases to trimming and J lost 5 bases, with 13 bases between them.

The genes are TRBV10-3 and TRBJ2-5; D is unclear. The CDR3 is 12 amino acids. Germline V gene data show CDR1 as ENHRY and CDR2 as SYGVKD. Trimming left V 4 bases short and J 4 bases short, with 7 bases between. The CDR3 DNA reads as TGTGCCATCAGTGGGGAAGGAGAGACCCAGTACTTC. Protein: CAISGEGETQYF.

At least ten counts were recorded for this clonotype. The J gene is TRBJ2-3, the V gene TRBV12-3 or TRBV12-4; the D gene is possibly TRBD1 (5 bases). V lost 4 bases to trimming and J lost 0 bases, with 14 bases between them. This CDR3 spans 16 amino acids. In nucleotides, the CDR3 is TGTGCCAGCAGTTCAGGACACTCGAGAAGCACAGATACGCAGTATTTT. It codes for CASSSGHSRSTDTQYF.

Of note for this clonotype: The junction and the germline gene differ at one end; a read error may be behind it. V and J are TRBV15 and TRBJ2-1; 8 bases fit TRBD2. The germline gives CDR1 LNHNV, CDR2 YYDKDF (reference sequence). The CDR3 is 16 residues long. The CDR3 sequence is CTTSRPGGEGRNEQFF. As DNA, the CDR3 is TGTACCACCAGCAGACCCGGGGGGGAGGGCCGCAATGAGCAGTTCTTC.